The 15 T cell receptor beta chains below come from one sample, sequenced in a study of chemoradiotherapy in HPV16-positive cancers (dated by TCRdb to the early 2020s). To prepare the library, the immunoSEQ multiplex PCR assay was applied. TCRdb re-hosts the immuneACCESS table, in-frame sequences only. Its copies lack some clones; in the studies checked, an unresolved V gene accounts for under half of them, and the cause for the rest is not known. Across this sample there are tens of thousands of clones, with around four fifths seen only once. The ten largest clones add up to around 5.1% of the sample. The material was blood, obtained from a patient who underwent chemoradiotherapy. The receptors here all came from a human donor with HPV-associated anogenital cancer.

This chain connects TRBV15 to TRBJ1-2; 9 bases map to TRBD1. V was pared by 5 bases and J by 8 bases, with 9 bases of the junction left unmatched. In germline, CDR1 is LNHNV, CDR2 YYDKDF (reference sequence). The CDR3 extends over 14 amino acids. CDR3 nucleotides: TGTGCCACCAGCGAGGGGACAGGGTTTTCCGGCTACACCTTC. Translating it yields CATSEGTGFSGYTF.

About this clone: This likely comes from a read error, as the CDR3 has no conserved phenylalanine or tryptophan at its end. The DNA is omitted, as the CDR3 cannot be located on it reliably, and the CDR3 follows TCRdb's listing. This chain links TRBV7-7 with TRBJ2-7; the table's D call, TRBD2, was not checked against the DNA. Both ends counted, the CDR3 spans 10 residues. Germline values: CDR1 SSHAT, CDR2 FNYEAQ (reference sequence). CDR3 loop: CASSTPGGEI.

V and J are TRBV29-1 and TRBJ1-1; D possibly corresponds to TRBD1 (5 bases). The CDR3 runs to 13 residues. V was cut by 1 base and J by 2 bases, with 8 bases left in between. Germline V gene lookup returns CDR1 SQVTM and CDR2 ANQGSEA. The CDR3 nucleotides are TGCAGCGTTGAAGGACAGTTAAACACTGAAGCTTTCTTT. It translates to CSVEGQLNTEAFF.

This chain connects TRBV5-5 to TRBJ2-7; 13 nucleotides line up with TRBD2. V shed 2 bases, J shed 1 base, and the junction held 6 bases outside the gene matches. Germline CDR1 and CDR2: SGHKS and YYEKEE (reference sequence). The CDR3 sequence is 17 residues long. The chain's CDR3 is CASSLLAGGPESYEQYV. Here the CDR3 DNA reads TGTGCCAGCAGCTTACTAGCGGGGGGGCCTGAGTCCTACGAGCAGTACGTC.

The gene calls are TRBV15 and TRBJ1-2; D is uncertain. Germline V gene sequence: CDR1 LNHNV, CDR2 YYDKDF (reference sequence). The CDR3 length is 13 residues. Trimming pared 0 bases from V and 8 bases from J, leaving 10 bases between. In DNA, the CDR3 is TGTGCCACCAGCAGAGATGGAGTGGGGGGCTACACCTTC. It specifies CATSRDGVGGYTF. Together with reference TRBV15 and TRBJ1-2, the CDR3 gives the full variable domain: DAMVIQNPRYQVTQFGKPVTLSCSQTLNHNVMYWYQQKSSQAPKLLFHYYDKDFNNEADTPDNFQSRRPNTSFCFLDIRSPGLGDTAMYLCATSRDGVGGYTFGSGTRLTVV.

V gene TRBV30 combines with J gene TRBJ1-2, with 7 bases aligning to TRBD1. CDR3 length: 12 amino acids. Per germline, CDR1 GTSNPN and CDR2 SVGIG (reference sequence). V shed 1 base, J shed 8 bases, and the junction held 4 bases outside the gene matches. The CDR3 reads CAWSAGGKGYTF. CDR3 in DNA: TGTGCCTGGAGTGCAGGGGGAAAGGGCTACACCTTC.

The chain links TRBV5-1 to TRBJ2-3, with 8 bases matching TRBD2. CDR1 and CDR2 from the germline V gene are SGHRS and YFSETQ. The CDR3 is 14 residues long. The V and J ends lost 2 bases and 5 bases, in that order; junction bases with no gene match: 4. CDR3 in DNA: TGCGCCAGCAGCTTCGGGGGGGCCATAGATACGCAGTATTTT. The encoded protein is CASSFGGAIDTQYF.

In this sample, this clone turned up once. CDR3 amino acids: CASSEVWTGPTEAFF. The CDR3 DNA follows: TGTGCCAGCAGTGAAGTGTGGACAGGGCCCACTGAAGCTTTCTTT. The chain links TRBV6-1 to TRBJ1-1, with TRBD1 identical over 8 bases. V dropped 1 base and J dropped 4; count of bases not matched to a gene: 5. The CDR3 runs 15 residues. Germline loops: CDR1 MNHNS, CDR2 SASEGT.

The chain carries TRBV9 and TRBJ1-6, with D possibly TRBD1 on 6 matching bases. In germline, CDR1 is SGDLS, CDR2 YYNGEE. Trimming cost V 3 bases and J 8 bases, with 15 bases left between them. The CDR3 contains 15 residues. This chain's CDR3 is CASSEGGQNYSPLHF. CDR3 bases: TGTGCCAGCAGCGAGGGGGGCCAGAACTATTCACCCCTCCACTTT.

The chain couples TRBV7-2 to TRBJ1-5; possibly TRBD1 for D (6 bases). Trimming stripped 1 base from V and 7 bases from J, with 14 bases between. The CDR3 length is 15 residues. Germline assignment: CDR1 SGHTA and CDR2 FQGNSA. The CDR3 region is CASSLGGIRGQPQHF. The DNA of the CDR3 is TGTGCCAGCAGCTTAGGAGGAATTAGGGGGCAGCCCCAGCATTTT. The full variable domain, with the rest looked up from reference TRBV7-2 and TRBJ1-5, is GAGVSQSPSNKVTEKGKDVELRCDPISGHTALYWYRQSLGQGLEFLIYFQGNSAPDKSGLPSDRFSAERTGGSVSTLTIQRTQQEDSAVYLCASSLGGIRGQPQHFGDGTRLSIL.

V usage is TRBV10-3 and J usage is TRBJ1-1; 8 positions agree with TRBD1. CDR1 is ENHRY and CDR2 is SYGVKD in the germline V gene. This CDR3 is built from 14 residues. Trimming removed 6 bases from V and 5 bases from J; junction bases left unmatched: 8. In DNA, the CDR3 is TGTGCCATCAGCTCCAGGGGGCTGGGGACTGAAGCTTTCTTT. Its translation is CAISSRGLGTEAFF.

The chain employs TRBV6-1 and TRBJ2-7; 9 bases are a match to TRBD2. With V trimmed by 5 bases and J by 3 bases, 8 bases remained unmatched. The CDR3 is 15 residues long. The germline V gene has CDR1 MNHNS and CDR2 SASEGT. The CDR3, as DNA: TGTGCCAGCAGTCAACTAGCGGGCGTAGTCTACGAGCAGTACGTC. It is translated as CASSQLAGVVYEQYV.

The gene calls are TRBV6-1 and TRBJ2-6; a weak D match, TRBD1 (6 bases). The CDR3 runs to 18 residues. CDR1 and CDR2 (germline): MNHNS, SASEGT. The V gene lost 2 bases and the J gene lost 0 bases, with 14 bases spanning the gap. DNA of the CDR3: TGTGCCAGCAGTGAAACGGCAGGGGCAAGCTCTGGGGCCAACGTCCTGACTTTC. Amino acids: CASSETAGASSGANVLTF.

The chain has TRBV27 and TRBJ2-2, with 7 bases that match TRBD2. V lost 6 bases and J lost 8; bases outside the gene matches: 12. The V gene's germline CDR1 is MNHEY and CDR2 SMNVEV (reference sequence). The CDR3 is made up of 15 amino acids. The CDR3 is CASRSGTGGGGELFF. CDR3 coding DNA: TGTGCCAGCAGATCCGGGACGGGAGGAGGGGGGGAGCTGTTTTTT.

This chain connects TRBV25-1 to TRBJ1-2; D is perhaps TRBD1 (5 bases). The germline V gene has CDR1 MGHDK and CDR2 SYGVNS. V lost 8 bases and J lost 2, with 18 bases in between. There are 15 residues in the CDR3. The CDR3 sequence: CASASFGEGNYGYTF. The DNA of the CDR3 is TGTGCCAGCGCAAGCTTCGGGGAGGGGAACTATGGCTACACCTTC.